The 8 T cell receptor beta chains below come from one sample, sequenced in a study of immune cell composition in non-small cell lung cancer. Assay: immunoSEQ multiplex PCR; the TCRdb copy retains only in-frame clones and omits some. The data contain approximately 1,600 clones, 78% of them singletons. The same specimen was also included in a second study, on CD4 T cells in lung cancer.

Sequencing input: lung tumor tissue. The receptor set was obtained from a human donor with non-small cell lung cancer.

The chain carries TRBV2 and TRBJ2-3, with D perhaps matching TRBD2 (6 bases). The CDR3 spans 16 residues. The V end lost 2 bases, the J end lost 2 bases, and 14 bases lay between the germline ends. The V gene's germline CDR1 is SNHLY and CDR2 FYNNEI. The CDR3: CASSELGLGDTDTQYF. CDR3 nucleotide sequence: TGTGCCAGCAGTGAATTGGGACTCGGAGACACAGATACGCAGTATTTT.

The rearrangement uses TRBV7-3 and TRBJ2-6; 8 bases align to TRBD1. Germline V gives CDR1 SGHTA, CDR2 FQGTGA. The trim removed 4 bases at V and 4 bases at J, leaving 9 bases unmatched. This CDR3 spans 17 amino acids. CDR3 sequence reads: CASSSIQGARGANVLTF. CDR3 DNA: TGTGCCAGCAGCTCTATCCAGGGGGCGCGGGGGGCCAACGTCCTGACTTTC.

V and J are TRBV7-9 and TRBJ1-5; D gene uncertain. This CDR3 is 13 amino acids long. The V end lost 2 bases, the J end lost 4 bases, and 6 bases lay between the germline ends. Germline V gene lookup returns CDR1 SEHNR and CDR2 FQNEAQ (reference sequence). The CDR3 here is CASSLLSNQPQHF. DNA for the CDR3: TGTGCCAGCAGCTTACTCAGTAATCAGCCCCAGCATTTT.

V usage is TRBV4-2 and J usage is TRBJ1-1, with 8 bases identical to TRBD1. The CDR3 runs 14 residues. The V gene end was trimmed by 4 bases and the J gene end by 6 bases; junction bases not matched to a gene: 7. CDR1 LGHNA and CDR2 YNFKEQ come from the germline V gene. The CDR3 sequence: CASSPDRVFAEAFF. DNA of the CDR3: TGTGCCAGCAGCCCGGACAGGGTTTTCGCTGAAGCTTTCTTT.

The CDR3 spells CASSEDRGSGYTF. The CDR3 nucleotides read TGTGCCAGCAGCGAGGACAGGGGAAGTGGCTACACCTTC. The chain joins TRBV7-3 to TRBJ1-2, with 9 bases aligning to TRBD1. The CDR3 runs to 13 residues. After removal of 5 bases from V and 7 bases from J, the junction contained 5 bases not matched to a gene. Germline-derived CDR1 and CDR2 are SGHTA and FQGTGA.

This clone was seen once. The genes are TRBV9 and TRBJ2-1; 10 bases align to TRBD2. Germline loops: CDR1 SGDLS, CDR2 YYNGEE. The J segment lost 8 bases and the V segment lost 3 bases, leaving 8 bases of the junction unmatched. This CDR3 spans 15 amino acids. The CDR3 nucleotides read TGTGCCAGCAGCGAATGGACTAGCGGTAGGGATGAGCAGTTCTTC. Translated: CASSEWTSGRDEQFF.

CDR3 residues: CASSPGQAEAFF. The CDR3 nucleotides read TGTGCCAGCAGCCCCGGACAGGCTGAAGCTTTCTTT. This chain joins TRBV11-3 and TRBJ1-1, with TRBD1 matching over 7 bases. Germline V gives CDR1 SGHNT, CDR2 YENEEA. The CDR3 spans 12 residues. Losses at the gene ends were 5 bases for V and 6 bases for J; bases not matched to a gene: 3.

This sequence joins TRBV5-5 and TRBJ2-7, with D unresolved. Germline V gives CDR1 SGHKS, CDR2 YYEKEE (reference sequence). With 4 bases removed from V and 3 bases from J, the gap between germline ends came to 14 bases. This CDR3 has 14 residues. The CDR3 sequence: CASSQVGDFYEQYF. Here the CDR3 DNA reads TGTGCCAGCAGCCAAGTCGGAGATTTCTACGAGCAGTACTTC. The entire variable domain, with the rest obtained from reference TRBV5-5 and TRBJ2-7, is as follows: DAGVTQSPTHLIKTRGQQVTLRCSPISGHKSVSWYQQVLGQGPQFIFQYYEKEERGRGNFPDRFSARQFPNYSSELNVNALLLGDSALYLCASSQVGDFYEQYFGPGTRLTVT.